What follows describes a single T cell receptor (beta chain). The V gene end was trimmed by 4 bases and the J gene end by 2 bases; junction bases not matched to a gene: 3. CDR3 size: 16 residues. CDR1 and CDR2 from the germline V gene are MNHEY and SVGAGI. Per the original data handling: Nucleated cell number was recorded as an estimate derived from reference gene primer amplification. Libraries were prepared by immunoSEQ multiplex PCR; TCRdb keeps only in-frame clonotypes and omits some of them. Clone size and the V and J calls come from that table; the DNA yielded D and trimming. The sample contains around 190,000 clones, roughly four fifths of which appear only once. The data belong to a study of blood T cell repertoires in COVID-19. As for the study in general: The origin of the acute and convalescent COVID-19 samples was the United States, Italy and Spain. From T cells, B-cell-depleted T cells, or PBMCs came the material, which was cDNA or gDNA.

The chain combines TRBV6-5 with TRBJ2-2, with 11 nucleotides matching TRBD1. The source material was peripheral blood. The sequence derives from a woman in her 40s with COVID-19, enrolled during active disease. The CDR3 spells CASSFGTGGNTGELFF. CDR3 DNA sequence: TGTGCCAGCAGTTTCGGGACAGGGGGAAACACCGGGGAGCTGTTTTTT.